Listed here is a single TCR beta chain. These data come from a study of blood T cells in healthy people across ages. Sample-barcoded 5' priming and a J-beta primer mix drove a second PCR of about 6 to 12 cycles. TCRdb reanalysed the 5' RACE reads using MiXCR and keeps one entry per CDR3 protein. The table shows approximately 800,000 distinct CDR3 sequences, with 20% to 30% occurring only once. The same data also contributed to another study, on T cells of mothers and their children.

The TCR originated in a boy aged 5-17 years in good health. The sample was blood.

The CDR3 nucleotides are TGTGCCAGCAGTGGGTACCTGCTAGGGGAGCAGTTCTTC. It yields the protein CASSGYLLGEQFF. The chain couples TRBV28 to TRBJ2-1; D remains unclear. CDR3 length: 13 amino acids. Germline V gene data show CDR1 as MDHEN and CDR2 as SYDVKM. Trimming shortened V by 5 bases and J by 10 bases, and 15 bases separated the two germline ends.